This T cell receptor beta chain was obtained from a study of CD8 T cells in ankylosing spondylitis. General study results and limits: It appeared that ankylosing spondylitis blood was characterized by a TCR beta motif of fewer than ten highly homologous variants. Reportedly, significant enrichment of disease-linked clones occurred in matched ankylosing spondylitis synovial fluid.

This clonotype was seen just once. Its specificity is unknown. Using quantitative 5'-RACE with molecular barcodes, the authors made TCR beta libraries. Each CDR3 protein is one row after TCRdb ran MiXCR on the 5' RACE reads. The sample lists a few hundred thousand distinct CDR3 sequences; about a sixth were seen once. The CDR3 length is 13 residues. The germline gives CDR1 SGHTA, CDR2 FQGNSA. V lost 0 bases to trimming and J lost 5 bases, with 7 bases between them. The chain has TRBV7-2 and TRBJ2-5; the D gene could be TRBD1 or TRBD2 (5 bases each). The sample consisted of blood, either unsorted or a sorted T cell fraction (not recorded which). The source is a male donor with ankylosing spondylitis. The CDR3 is CASSLAWGETQYF. The CDR3, as DNA: TGTGCCAGCAGCTTAGCGTGGGGGGAGACCCAGTACTTC.